This note documents a single T cell receptor beta chain sequence. The antigen is unknown. Deletions cut 0 bases from V and 4 bases from J, with 10 bases between. CDR3 length equals 15 residues. Germline V gene sequence: CDR1 SGDLS, CDR2 YYNGEE. The sample comes from a study of CD8 T cells in ankylosing spondylitis. Study-wide points: Significant enrichment of disease-linked clones was reportedly seen in matched ankylosing spondylitis synovial fluid. In ankylosing spondylitis blood, a motif of seven to nine highly homologous TCR beta variants appeared characteristic. Existing reports had already noted some motif variants in reactive arthritis synovial fluid and blood.

Libraries for TCR beta were made by quantitative 5'-RACE with molecular barcodes. TCRdb redid the calling of the 5' RACE reads with MiXCR, one entry per CDR3 protein. The sample yields approximately 150,000 distinct CDR3 sequences, approximately 32% seen once. This TCR was sampled from a male donor with ankylosing spondylitis. The chain combines TRBV9 with TRBJ1-4, with D uncertain. Sequenced: synovial fluid, either unsorted or a sorted T cell fraction (not recorded which). The CDR3 sequence: CASSVGHGNNEKLFF. The CDR3, as DNA: TGTGCCAGCAGCGTAGGTCACGGCAATAATGAAAAACTGTTTTTT.